This T cell receptor (beta chain) is from a study of high-grade serous ovarian cancer treatment subgroups. Study details: On average, 14,192 reads and 6,000 to 7,500 unique TCR beta rearrangements were obtained per sample. The study, taken as a whole, reports: These tumor repertoires lack spatial information from bulk sequencing. CDR1 and CDR2 were left unanalyzed; analyses focused on CDR3. Higher neoantigen levels went with greater TCR clonal relatedness.

Germline CDR1 and CDR2: MNHEY and SMNVEV (reference sequence). CDR3 length: 13 amino acids. The ends were cut back, 0 bases at V and 2 bases at J, with 2 bases in the middle. Assay used: immunoSEQ multiplex PCR; TCRdb lists only in-frame clones, some missing. The sample includes about 15,000 clones, roughly nine tenths of them seen just once. Tumor samples were taken before definitive surgery or chemotherapy. A single count supports this clone. Its antigen is as yet unknown. The source of this sequence is a human donor with high-grade serous ovarian cancer. Material for sequencing was tumor tissue. The rearrangement links TRBV27 to TRBJ2-1; no firm D call. CDR3 sequence reads: CASSLSPYNEQFF. The CDR3 bases are TGTGCCAGCAGTTTATCCCCCTACAATGAGCAGTTCTTC.